This T cell receptor beta chain was observed in a study of blood T cell repertoires in COVID-19. In the study overall: COVID-19 samples collected from the United States, Italy and Spain covered acute and convalescent phases. Sources were T cells, B-cell-depleted T cells, or PBMCs; the material itself was cDNA or gDNA.

How the authors handled the data: For nucleated cells, counts were estimated from reference gene primer amplification. Assay used: immunoSEQ multiplex PCR; TCRdb lists only in-frame clones, some missing. From that table come the V and J calls and clone size; the DNA was used to work out D and trimming. The sample yields 150,000 to 200,000 clones, roughly 90% seen once. The CDR3 has 14 amino acids. Trimming at V came to 4 bases and at J to 4 bases, leaving 3 bases not matched to a gene. The germline gives CDR1 SGDLS, CDR2 YYNGEE. This clonotype was sampled from a man in his 60s with acute or convalescent COVID-19. The chain has TRBV9 and TRBJ1-3; 9 bases are a match to TRBD1. Material: peripheral blood. This chain's CDR3 is CASSRTGVGNTIYF. CDR3 in DNA: TGTGCCAGCAGCCGGACAGGGGTGGGAAACACCATATATTTT.